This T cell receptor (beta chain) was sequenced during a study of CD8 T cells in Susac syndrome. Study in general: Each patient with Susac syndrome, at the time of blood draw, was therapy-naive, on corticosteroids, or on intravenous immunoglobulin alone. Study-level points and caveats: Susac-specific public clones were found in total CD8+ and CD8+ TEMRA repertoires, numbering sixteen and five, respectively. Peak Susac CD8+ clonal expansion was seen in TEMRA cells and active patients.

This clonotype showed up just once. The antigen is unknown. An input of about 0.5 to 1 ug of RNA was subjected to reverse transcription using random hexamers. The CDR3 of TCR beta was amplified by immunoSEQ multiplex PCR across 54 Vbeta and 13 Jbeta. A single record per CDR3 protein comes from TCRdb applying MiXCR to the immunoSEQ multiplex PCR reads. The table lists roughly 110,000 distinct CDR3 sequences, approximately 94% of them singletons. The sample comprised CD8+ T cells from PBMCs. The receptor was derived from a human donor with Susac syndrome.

CDR3 coding DNA: TGTGCCAGCAGTCTTCTGGGGGGGTCAGATACGCAGTATTTT. Its translation: CASSLLGGSDTQYF. This chain joins TRBV27 and TRBJ2-3, with TRBD2 matching over 7 bases. The germline CDR1 and CDR2 sequences are MNHEY and SMNVEV (reference sequence). The ends lost 5 bases at V and 4 bases at J; junction bases unmatched: 6. CDR3 length: 14 residues.